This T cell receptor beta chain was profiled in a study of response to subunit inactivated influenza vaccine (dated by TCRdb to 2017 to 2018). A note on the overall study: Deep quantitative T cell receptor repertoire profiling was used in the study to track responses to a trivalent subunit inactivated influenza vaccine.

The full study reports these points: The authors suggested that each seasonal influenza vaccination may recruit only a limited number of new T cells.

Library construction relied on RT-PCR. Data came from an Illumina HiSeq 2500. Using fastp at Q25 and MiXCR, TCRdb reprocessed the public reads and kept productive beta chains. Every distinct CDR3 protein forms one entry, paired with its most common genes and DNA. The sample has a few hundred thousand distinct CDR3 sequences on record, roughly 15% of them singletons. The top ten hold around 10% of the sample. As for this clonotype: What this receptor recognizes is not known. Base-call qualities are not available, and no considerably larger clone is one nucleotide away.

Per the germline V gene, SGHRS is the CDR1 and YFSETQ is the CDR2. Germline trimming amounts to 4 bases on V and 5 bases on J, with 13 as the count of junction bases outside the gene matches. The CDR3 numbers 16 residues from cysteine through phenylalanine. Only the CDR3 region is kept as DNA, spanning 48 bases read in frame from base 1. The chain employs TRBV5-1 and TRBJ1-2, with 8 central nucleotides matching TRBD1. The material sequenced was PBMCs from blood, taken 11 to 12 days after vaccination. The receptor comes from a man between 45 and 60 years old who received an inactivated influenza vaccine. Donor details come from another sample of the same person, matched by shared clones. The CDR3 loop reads CASSTGQGPALYGYTF. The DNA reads TGCGCCAGCAGCACCGGACAGGGACCTGCCCTGTATGGCTACACCTTC.